This T cell receptor (beta chain) was observed in a study of shared clonotypes between healthy human individuals. Whole-study findings and limits: Compared with clonotypes that all four donors shared, non-shared clonotypes had lower generation probabilities.

Generated by immunoSEQ multiplex PCR, the TCRdb table keeps only in-frame clones and is missing some. The repertoire consists of some 1.5 million clones, with 95% to 99% occurring once and the leading ten covering approximately 0.44%. This clone was seen just once. Its antigen is undetermined. The CDR3 is 11 residues long. Trimming left V 4 bases short and J 4 bases short, with 8 bases between. The germline CDR1 and CDR2 sequences are DFQATT and SNEGSKA (reference sequence). The source of this sequence is a man aged 25-45 years in good health. The chain recombines TRBV20-1 with TRBJ2-7; D gene uncertain. Sequencing used naive CD4+ T cells sorted from blood. Subset here: CD45RA+ positively selected. CDR3 residues: CSATYRYEQYF. CDR3 nucleotides: TGCAGTGCTACTTACAGATACGAGCAGTACTTC.